The subject of this entry is one T cell receptor beta chain. The antigen is not known. Repertoires were generated with immunoSEQ multiplex PCR, while TCRdb's copy carries only in-frame clones and drops some. The table lists some 150,000 clones, approximately 90% of them singletons. This CDR3 is built from 14 residues. Germline values: CDR1 KGHSH, CDR2 LQKENI. The germline V and J ends were trimmed by 4 bases and 4 bases, with 13 bases remaining between them. The data are from a study of T cell responses to AZD1222 COVID-19 vaccine. General study findings and limits: Recipients of AZD1222 seropositive at baseline numbered only 5 to 7. Following two doses of AZD1222, Spike-specific TCR breadth and depth rose.

V is TRBV18 and J is TRBJ1-1; D may be TRBD1 (5 bases). The receptor comes from an adult who received the AZD1222 COVID-19 vaccine. The material was peripheral blood, obtained 28 days after the second AZD1222 dose. For the CDR3, the DNA is TGTGCCAGCTCACGTTTGGAGGGGCCCACTGAAGCTTTCTTT. The encoded protein is CASSRLEGPTEAFF.